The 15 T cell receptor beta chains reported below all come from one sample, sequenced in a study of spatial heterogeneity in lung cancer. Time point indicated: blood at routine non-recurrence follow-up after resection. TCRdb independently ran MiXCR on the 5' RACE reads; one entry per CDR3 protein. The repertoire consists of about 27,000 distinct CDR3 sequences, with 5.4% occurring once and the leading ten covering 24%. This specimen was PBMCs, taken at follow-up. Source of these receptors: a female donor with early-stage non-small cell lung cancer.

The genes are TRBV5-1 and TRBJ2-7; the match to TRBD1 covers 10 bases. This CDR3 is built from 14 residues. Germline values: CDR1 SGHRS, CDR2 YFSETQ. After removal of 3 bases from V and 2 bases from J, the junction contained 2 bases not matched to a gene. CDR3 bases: TGCGCCAGCAGCTCCGGGACAGGGGCCTACGAGCAGTACTTC. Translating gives CASSSGTGAYEQYF.

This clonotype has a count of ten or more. CDR3 amino acids: CASSPTDSRNEKLFF. For the CDR3, the DNA is TGTGCCAGCAGCCCCACCGACAGCCGTAATGAAAAACTGTTTTTT. The chain uses TRBV7-9 and TRBJ1-4; maybe TRBD1 (5 bases). V was trimmed by 5 bases and J by 4 bases, leaving 14 bases between them. The CDR3 contains 15 residues. CDR1 SEHNR and CDR2 FQNEAQ come from the germline V gene (reference sequence).

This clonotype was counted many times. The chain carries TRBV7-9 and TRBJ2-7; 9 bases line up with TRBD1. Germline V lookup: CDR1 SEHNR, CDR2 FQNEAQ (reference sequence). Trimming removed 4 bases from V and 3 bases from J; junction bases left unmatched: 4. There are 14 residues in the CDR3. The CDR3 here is CASSSGTGNYEQYF. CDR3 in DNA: TGTGCCAGCAGCTCCGGGACAGGGAACTACGAGCAGTACTTC. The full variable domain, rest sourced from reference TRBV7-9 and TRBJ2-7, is DTGVSQNPRHKITKRGQNVTFRCDPISEHNRLYWYRQTLGQGPEFLTYFQNEAQLEKSRLLSDRFSAERPKGSFSTLEIQRTEQGDSAMYLCASSSGTGNYEQYFGPGTRLTVT.

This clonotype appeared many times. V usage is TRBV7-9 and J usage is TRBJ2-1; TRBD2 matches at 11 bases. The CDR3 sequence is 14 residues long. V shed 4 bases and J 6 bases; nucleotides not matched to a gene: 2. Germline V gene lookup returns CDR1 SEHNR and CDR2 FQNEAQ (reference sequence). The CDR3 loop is CASSSSGGINEQFF. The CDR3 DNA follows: TGTGCCAGCAGCTCTAGCGGGGGGATCAATGAGCAGTTCTTC.

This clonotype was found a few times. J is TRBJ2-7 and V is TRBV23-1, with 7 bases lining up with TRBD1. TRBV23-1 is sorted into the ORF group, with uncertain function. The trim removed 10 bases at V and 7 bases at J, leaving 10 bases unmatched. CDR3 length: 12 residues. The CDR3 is CATPNRGPEQYF. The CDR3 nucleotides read TGCGCCACCCCAAACAGGGGCCCGGAGCAGTACTTC.

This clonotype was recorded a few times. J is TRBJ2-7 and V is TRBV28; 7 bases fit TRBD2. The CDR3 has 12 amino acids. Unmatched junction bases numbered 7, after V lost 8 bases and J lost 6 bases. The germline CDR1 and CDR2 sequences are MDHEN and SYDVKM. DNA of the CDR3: TGTGCCAGCCGGGGCGGGAGAGGCGAGCAGTACTTC. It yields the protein CASRGGRGEQYF.

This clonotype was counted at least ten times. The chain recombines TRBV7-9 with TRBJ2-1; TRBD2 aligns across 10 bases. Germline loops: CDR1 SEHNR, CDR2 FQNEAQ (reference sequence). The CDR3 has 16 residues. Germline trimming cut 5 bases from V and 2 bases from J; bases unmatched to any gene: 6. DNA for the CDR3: TGTGCCAGCAGCGTAAGGACTAGCGGAACCTACAATGAGCAGTTCTTC. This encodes CASSVRTSGTYNEQFF.

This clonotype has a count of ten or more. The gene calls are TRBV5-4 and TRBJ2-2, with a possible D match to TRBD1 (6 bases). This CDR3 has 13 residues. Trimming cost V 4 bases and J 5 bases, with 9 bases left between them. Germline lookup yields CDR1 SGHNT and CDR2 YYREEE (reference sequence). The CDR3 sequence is CASSLTGTGELFF. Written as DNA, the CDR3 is TGTGCCAGCAGCCTCACAGGGACCGGGGAGCTGTTTTTT.

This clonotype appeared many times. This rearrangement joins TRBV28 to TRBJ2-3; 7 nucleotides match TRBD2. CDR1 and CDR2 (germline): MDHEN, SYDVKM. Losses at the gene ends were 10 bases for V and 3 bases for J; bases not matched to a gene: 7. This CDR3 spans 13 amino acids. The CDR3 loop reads CAINSAGTDTQYF. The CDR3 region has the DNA TGTGCCATTAACTCAGCGGGGACAGATACGCAGTATTTT.

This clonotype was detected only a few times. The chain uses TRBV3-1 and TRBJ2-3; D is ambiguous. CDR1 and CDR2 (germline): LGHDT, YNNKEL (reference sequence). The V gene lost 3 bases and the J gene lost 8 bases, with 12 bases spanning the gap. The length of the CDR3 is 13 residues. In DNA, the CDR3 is TGTGCCAGCAGCCAGGCCCCCGGTGGTACGCAGTATTTT. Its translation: CASSQAPGGTQYF.

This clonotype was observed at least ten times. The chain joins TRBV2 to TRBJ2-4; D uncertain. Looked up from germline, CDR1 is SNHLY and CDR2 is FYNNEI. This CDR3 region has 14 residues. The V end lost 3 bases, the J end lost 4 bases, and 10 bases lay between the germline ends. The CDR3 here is CASSDQAGKNIQYF. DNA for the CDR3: TGTGCCAGCAGTGATCAGGCAGGAAAAAACATTCAGTACTTC.

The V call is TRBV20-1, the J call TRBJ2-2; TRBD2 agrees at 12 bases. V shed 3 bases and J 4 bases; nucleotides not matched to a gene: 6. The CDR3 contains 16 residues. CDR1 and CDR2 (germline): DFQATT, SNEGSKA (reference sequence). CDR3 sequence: CSASSLTSGGTGELFF. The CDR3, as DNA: TGCAGTGCTAGTAGTTTGACTAGCGGGGGCACCGGGGAGCTGTTTTTT.

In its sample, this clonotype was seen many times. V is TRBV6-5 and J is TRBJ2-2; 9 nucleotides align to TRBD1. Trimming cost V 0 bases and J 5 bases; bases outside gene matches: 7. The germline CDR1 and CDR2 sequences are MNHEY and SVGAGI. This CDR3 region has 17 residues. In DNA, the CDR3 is TGTGCCAGCAGTTACTCGCGAACAGGGGGCTGGACCGGGGAGCTGTTTTTT. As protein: CASSYSRTGGWTGELFF.

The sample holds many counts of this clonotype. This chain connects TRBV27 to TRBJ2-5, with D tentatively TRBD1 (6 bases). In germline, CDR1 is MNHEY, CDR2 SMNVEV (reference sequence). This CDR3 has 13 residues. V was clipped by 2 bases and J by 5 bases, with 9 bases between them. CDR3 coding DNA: TGTGCCAGCAGTTTAACAGGGATGGAGACCCAGTACTTC. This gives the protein CASSLTGMETQYF.

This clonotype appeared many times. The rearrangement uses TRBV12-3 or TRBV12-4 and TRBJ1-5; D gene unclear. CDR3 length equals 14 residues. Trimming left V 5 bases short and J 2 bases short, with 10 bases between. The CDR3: CASSDTARNQPQHF. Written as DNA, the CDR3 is TGTGCCAGCAGTGACACAGCTCGCAATCAGCCCCAGCATTTT.